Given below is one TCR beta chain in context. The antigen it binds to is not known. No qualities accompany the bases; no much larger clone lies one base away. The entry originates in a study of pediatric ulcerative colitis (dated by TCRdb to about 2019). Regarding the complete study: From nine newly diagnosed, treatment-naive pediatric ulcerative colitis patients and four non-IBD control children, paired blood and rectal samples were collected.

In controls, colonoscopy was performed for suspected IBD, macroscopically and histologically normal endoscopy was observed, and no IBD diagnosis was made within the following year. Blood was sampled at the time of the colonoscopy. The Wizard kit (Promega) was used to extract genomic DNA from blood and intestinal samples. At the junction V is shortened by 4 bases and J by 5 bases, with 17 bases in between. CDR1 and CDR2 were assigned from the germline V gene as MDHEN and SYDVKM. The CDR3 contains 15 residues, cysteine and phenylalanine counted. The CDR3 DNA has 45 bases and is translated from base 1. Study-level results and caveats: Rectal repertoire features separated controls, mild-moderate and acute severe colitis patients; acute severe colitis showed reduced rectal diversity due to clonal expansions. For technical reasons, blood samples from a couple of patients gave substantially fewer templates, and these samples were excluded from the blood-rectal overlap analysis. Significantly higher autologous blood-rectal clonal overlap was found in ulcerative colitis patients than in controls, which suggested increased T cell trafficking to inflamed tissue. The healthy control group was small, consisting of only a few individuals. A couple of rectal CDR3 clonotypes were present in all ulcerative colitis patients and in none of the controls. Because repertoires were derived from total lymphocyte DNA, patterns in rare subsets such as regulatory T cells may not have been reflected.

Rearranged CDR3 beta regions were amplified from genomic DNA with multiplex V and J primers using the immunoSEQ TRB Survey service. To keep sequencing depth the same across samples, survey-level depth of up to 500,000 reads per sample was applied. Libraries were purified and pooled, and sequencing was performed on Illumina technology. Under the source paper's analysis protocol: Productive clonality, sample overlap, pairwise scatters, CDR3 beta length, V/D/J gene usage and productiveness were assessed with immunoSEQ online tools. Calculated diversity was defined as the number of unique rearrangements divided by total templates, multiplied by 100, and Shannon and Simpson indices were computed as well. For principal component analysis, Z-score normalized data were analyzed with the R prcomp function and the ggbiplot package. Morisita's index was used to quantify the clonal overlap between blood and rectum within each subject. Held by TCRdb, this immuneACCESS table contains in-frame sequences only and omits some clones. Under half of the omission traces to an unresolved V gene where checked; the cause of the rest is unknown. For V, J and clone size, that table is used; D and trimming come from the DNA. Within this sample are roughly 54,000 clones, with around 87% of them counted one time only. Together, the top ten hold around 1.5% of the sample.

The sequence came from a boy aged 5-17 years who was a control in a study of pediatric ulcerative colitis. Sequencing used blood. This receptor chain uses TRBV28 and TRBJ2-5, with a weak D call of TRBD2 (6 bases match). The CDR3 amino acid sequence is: CASSSVAVSEETQYF. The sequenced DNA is TGTGCCAGCAGTTCCGTAGCGGTCTCTGAGGAGACCCAGTACTTC.